The 23 T cell receptor beta chains listed next were all sequenced from one sample in a study of shared clonotypes between healthy human individuals. Clones were read by immunoSEQ multiplex PCR, and TCRdb kept only the in-frame ones, dropping some. The profile shows approximately 640,000 clones, 80% to 95% of them singletons. The sequenced sample consisted of memory CD8+ T cells from PBMCs. Regarding subset: CD45RO+ cells pooled with CCR7-negative TemRA cells. The receptors were sampled from a man between 18 and 35 years old in good health. Some clones in this sample may be carry-over from other donors' samples.

The rearrangement uses TRBV6-6 and TRBJ1-2; D gene uncertain. This CDR3 region has 13 residues. Between the trimmed V and J ends, which lost 4 bases and 3 bases, there was a span of 9 bases. In germline, CDR1 is MNHNY, CDR2 SVGAGI (reference sequence). The CDR3 DNA follows: TGTGCCAGCAGTTCCCCAGAAGACTATGGCTACACCTTC. Protein sequence: CASSSPEDYGYTF.

The V and J genes are TRBV29-1 and TRBJ1-2, with TRBD1 matching over 9 bases. This CDR3 comprises 17 residues. V was clipped by 3 bases and J by 3 bases; unmatched bases: 14. CDR1 is SQVTM, CDR2 ANQGSEA, per germline. DNA of the CDR3: TGCAGCGTTGAGGAGGTTCCGGGACAGGGTGGAGACTATGGCTACACCTTC. Translation gives CSVEEVPGQGGDYGYTF.

This clone was seen a few times. Other DNA sequences in this sample translate to the same CDR3. The V gene is TRBV28, the J gene TRBJ1-5; D possibly corresponds to TRBD1 (6 bases). Deletions cut 3 bases from V and 6 bases from J, with 12 bases between. CDR3 length: 14 amino acids. Germline CDR1 is MDHEN and CDR2 is SYDVKM. The CDR3 DNA is TGTGCCAGCAGTTTGAGGGGGAGGAGTCAGCCCCAGCATTTT. It translates to CASSLRGRSQPQHF.

The chain is built from TRBV7-9 and TRBJ1-4, with D tentatively TRBD1 (6 bases). CDR1 and CDR2 (germline): SEHNR, FQNEAQ (reference sequence). V lost 6 bases and J 6 bases, leaving 14 bases between the germline ends. This CDR3 is 14 amino acids long. CDR3 sequence: CASSHRDKDEKLFF. The CDR3 DNA reads as TGTGCCAGCAGTCACCGGGACAAGGATGAAAAACTGTTTTTT.

The CDR3 protein is CASSETGWDSYEQYF. CDR3 bases: TGTGCCAGCAGTGAGACGGGATGGGATTCCTACGAGCAGTACTTC. This chain joins TRBV6-1 and TRBJ2-7; a possible D gene is TRBD2 (5 bases). V shed 3 bases and J shed 1 base, with 13 bases lying between them. The germline gives CDR1 MNHNS, CDR2 SASEGT. The CDR3 consists of 15 residues.

V is TRBV28 and J is TRBJ2-7; a possible D gene is TRBD1 (6 bases). From germline, CDR1 is MDHEN and CDR2 SYDVKM. Deletions cut 5 bases from V and 1 base from J, with 12 bases between. The CDR3 spans 14 residues. The chain's CDR3 is CASSLPQGSYEQYF. CDR3 in DNA: TGTGCCAGCAGTCTACCTCAGGGGTCCTACGAGCAGTACTTC.

The rearrangement uses TRBV7-9 and TRBJ2-7; 10 nucleotides match TRBD2. Trimming at V came to 0 bases and at J to 5 bases, leaving 4 bases not matched to a gene. The CDR3 is made up of 15 amino acids. The germline gives CDR1 SEHNR, CDR2 FQNEAQ (reference sequence). The DNA for the CDR3 is TGTGCCAGCAGCTTAGCGCTAGCGGGAGTCAACGAGCAGTACTTC. Protein product: CASSLALAGVNEQYF.

Details on this clone: Other nucleotide sequences in the sample specify the same CDR3. The gene calls are TRBV7-9 and TRBJ2-7; D not resolved. The CDR3 length is 12 residues. V lost 1 base and J lost 4, with 5 bases in between. Germline-derived CDR1 and CDR2 are SEHNR and FQNEAQ (reference sequence). CDR3 sequence reads: CASSLVVYEQYF. DNA of the CDR3: TGTGCCAGCAGCTTAGTAGTGTACGAGCAGTACTTC.

The chain uses TRBV27 and TRBJ2-7, with 8 bases identical to TRBD2. The V gene end was trimmed by 4 bases and the J gene end by 2 bases; junction bases not matched to a gene: 19. Germline V gives CDR1 MNHEY, CDR2 SMNVEV (reference sequence). The CDR3 covers 19 residues. The CDR3 here is CASSSSGTSVFLRPYEQYF. In DNA, the CDR3 is TGTGCCAGCAGTTCTTCCGGGACTAGTGTCTTTTTGAGACCCTACGAGCAGTACTTC.

The chain couples TRBV29-1 to TRBJ2-3; D is ambiguous. V lost 5 bases to trimming and J lost 4 bases, with 7 bases between them. Germline V CDR1 and CDR2: SQVTM, ANQGSEA. The length of the CDR3 is 11 residues. CDR3 DNA: TGCAGCGTTCGACTGTCAGATACGCAGTATTTT. It codes for CSVRLSDTQYF.

Only one count was recorded for this clone. This rearrangement joins TRBV4-3 to TRBJ2-3; 7 nucleotides agree with TRBD1. The CDR3 totals 19 residues. The germline V gene encodes CDR1 LGHNA and CDR2 YSLEER. Unmatched junction bases numbered 16, after V lost 2 bases and J lost 2 bases. The CDR3 here is CASSQPRNPTGYATDTQYF. CDR3 coding DNA: TGCGCCAGCAGCCAACCTCGTAACCCGACAGGGTATGCCACAGATACGCAGTATTTT.

This chain uses TRBV27 with TRBJ2-7; D is perhaps TRBD1 (8 bases). The CDR3 spans 13 residues. V dropped 4 bases and J dropped 4 bases, with 11 bases sitting between them. The germline V gene encodes CDR1 MNHEY and CDR2 SMNVEV (reference sequence). The CDR3 nucleotides are TGTGCCAGCAGTTACAGGGGGGGGTACGAGCAGTACTTC. Encoded protein: CASSYRGGYEQYF.

The chain has TRBV2 and TRBJ2-3; tentative D call: TRBD2 (5 bases). Trimming pared 7 bases from V and 3 bases from J, leaving 20 bases between. Germline loops: CDR1 SNHLY, CDR2 FYNNEI. This CDR3 has 16 amino acids. The CDR3 nucleotides are TGTGCCAGCAAAGGAATGGGCCCCGGCGGGACAGATACGCAGTATTTT. This translates into CASKGMGPGGTDTQYF.

The V call is TRBV19, the J call TRBJ2-2; no definite D call. Germline V gives CDR1 LNHDA, CDR2 SQIVND (reference sequence). V shed 1 base and J shed 2 bases, with 14 bases lying between them. The CDR3 length is 17 residues. The CDR3 DNA reads as TGTGCCAGTAGTATAGCGCTGCGCAGCTTAAACACCGGGGAGCTGTTTTTT. Its translation: CASSIALRSLNTGELFF.

This clone was counted once. V is TRBV7-3 and J is TRBJ2-2; D gene ambiguous. Germline V gives CDR1 SGHTA, CDR2 FQGTGA. V was trimmed by 3 bases and J by 0 bases, leaving 8 bases between them. The CDR3 totals 15 residues. CDR3 protein: CASSLGHPNTGELFF. The DNA for the CDR3 is TGTGCCAGCAGCTTGGGCCACCCGAACACCGGGGAGCTGTTTTTT.

The V call is TRBV9, the J call TRBJ1-3, with TRBD1 as a possible D gene (5 bases). CDR3 size: 15 residues. CDR1 is SGDLS, CDR2 YYNGEE, per germline. With 3 bases removed from V and 2 bases from J, the gap between germline ends came to 12 bases. This CDR3 is CASSGRGVTGNTIYF. For the CDR3, the DNA is TGTGCCAGCAGCGGTCGAGGGGTTACTGGAAACACCATATATTTT.

As regards this clone: This CDR3 is also generated by other DNA sequences in the sample. The V gene is TRBV7-8, the J gene TRBJ2-1; 11 nucleotides align to TRBD2. CDR1 SGHVS and CDR2 FQNEAQ come from the germline V gene. CDR3 length: 15 amino acids. J lost 7 bases, V lost 2 bases, and 4 bases had no gene match. The CDR3 is CASSLIAGGPNEQFF. As DNA, the CDR3 is TGTGCCAGCAGCTTAATAGCGGGAGGGCCGAATGAGCAGTTCTTC.

V is TRBV9 and J is TRBJ1-1, with D possibly TRBD1 on 6 matching bases. Trimming stripped 2 bases from V and 6 bases from J, with 14 bases between. The germline gives CDR1 SGDLS, CDR2 YYNGEE. CDR3 length: 14 residues. The CDR3 bases are TGTGCCAGCAGCGTTAGCGGGGGGCCCGCTGAAGCTTTCTTT. Amino acid sequence: CASSVSGGPAEAFF.

V is TRBV5-1 and J is TRBJ1-2; TRBD1 might be the D (5 bases). With 1 base removed from V and 0 bases from J, the gap between germline ends came to 10 bases. The CDR3 consists of 15 residues. CDR1 is SGHRS and CDR2 is YFSETQ in the germline V gene. The chain's CDR3 is CASSLLPGTNYGYTF. CDR3 bases: TGCGCCAGCAGCTTGCTCCCAGGGACTAACTATGGCTACACCTTC.

V gene TRBV4-3 combines with J gene TRBJ2-7; no reliable D call. The length of the CDR3 is 15 residues. Germline V gene lookup returns CDR1 LGHNA and CDR2 YSLEER. Trimming stripped 1 base from V and 0 bases from J, with 10 bases between. In DNA form, the CDR3 reads TGCGCCAGCAGCCAAGTCTTCATCCCCTCCTACGAGCAGTACTTC. This gives the protein CASSQVFIPSYEQYF.

This clone was detected a few times. The chain is built from TRBV9 and TRBJ1-1, with 8 bases fitting TRBD1. V lost 0 bases to trimming and J lost 8 bases; unmatched junction nucleotides: 3. This CDR3 region has 13 residues. The germline V gene has CDR1 SGDLS and CDR2 YYNGEE. The CDR3: CASSVGRTGEAFF. Written as DNA, the CDR3 is TGTGCCAGCAGCGTAGGGAGGACAGGGGAAGCTTTCTTT.

The J gene is TRBJ2-5, the V gene TRBV5-4, with D perhaps matching TRBD1 or TRBD2 (6 bases each). V lost 0 bases and J lost 5, with 14 bases in between. The CDR3 contains 15 residues. Germline values: CDR1 SGHNT, CDR2 YYREEE (reference sequence). The CDR3, as DNA: TGTGCCAGCAGCTTGGTAGCCGGGGGCGGGGAGACCCAGTACTTC. Translation gives CASSLVAGGGETQYF.

The V call is TRBV30, the J call TRBJ2-7, with D unclear. Germline lookup yields CDR1 GTSNPN and CDR2 SVGIG (reference sequence). V lost 3 bases and J lost 2, with 14 bases in between. This CDR3 has 14 amino acids. The CDR3 loop is CAWSWPGDPYEQYF. In nucleotides, the CDR3 is TGTGCCTGGAGCTGGCCAGGCGATCCCTACGAGCAGTACTTC.